This TCR beta chain originates from a study of T and B cells in COVID-19 patients. The study, taken as a whole, reports: Highly clonal in active COVID-19, TRB repertoires exceeded healthy-donor diversity and richness at recovery. In COVID-19 patients, T cell receptor beta variable and joining gene use was reportedly strongly skewed. Sorted SARS-CoV-2-responsive or tetramer+ T cells and CD4+, regulatory and CD8+ subsets were not yet sequenced.

This clonotype has just a few counts. Its target is not known. Per germline, CDR1 SGHTA and CDR2 FQGNSA. V lost 5 bases, J lost 4 bases, and 9 bases stayed unmatched. The CDR3 has 15 residues. TRB rearrangements were amplified by multiplex PCR with BIOMED2 TRB-A/B primers. MiXCR, applied by TCRdb to the multiplex PCR reads, yields one record per CDR3 protein. The profile shows several thousand distinct CDR3 sequences, 25% to 30% of them singletons. Blood genomic DNA input for TRB amplification was roughly 250-500 ng. The chain uses TRBV7-2 and TRBJ2-7, with TRBD1 matching over 9 bases. The clonotype originates from a human donor with active COVID-19. The sample was blood. Here the CDR3 reads CASSRPPGTGYEQYF. CDR3 sequence (DNA): TGTGCCAGCAGCCGCCCCCCCGGGACAGGGTACGAGCAGTACTTC.